The 2 T cell receptor beta chains presented below share a single source sample, sequenced in a study of PD-L1 blockade in urothelial cancer. Here immunoSEQ multiplex PCR was the method, and the copy in TCRdb shows in-frame clones only, minus some. The sample holds approximately 56,000 clones; about 85% are singletons and the top ten take about a sixth. Documented time point: pretreatment peripheral blood. The input for sequencing was PBMCs, taken around atezolizumab (anti-PD-L1) treatment. The receptors stem from a man between 65 and 79 years old with urothelial cancer.

The count of this clone is one. This chain uses TRBV7-8 with TRBJ1-5; no firm D call. The CDR3 is 14 residues long. The V end was cut by 5 bases, the J end by 9 bases, with 17 bases between. The germline V gene encodes CDR1 SGHVS and CDR2 FQNEAQ. The DNA for the CDR3 is TGTGCCAGCAGCCCGAGGGAGGGTCAATTGCCCCAGCATTTT. Translated: CASSPREGQLPQHF.

This sequence joins TRBV10-2 and TRBJ1-3, with no clear D. Trimming took 6 bases from V and 5 from J, leaving 11 bases between them. The germline V gene has CDR1 WSHSY and CDR2 SAAADI. This CDR3 contains 13 residues. The CDR3 protein is CASSPGTRNTIYF. The DNA for the CDR3 is TGCGCCAGCAGCCCGGGTACTAGAAACACCATATATTTT.